The clone carrying this TCR beta chain was recorded only once. The antigen remains undetermined. TCRdb's copy holds only in-frame clones and misses some; the assay was immunoSEQ multiplex PCR. The table lists 130,000 to 150,000 clones, more than 80% of them singletons. This record comes from a study of cytomegalovirus exposure and HLA in healthy donors. Study background: A later analysis reported the same platform for the 120 validation repertoires and the approximately 670 first-cohort repertoires. Study-level points and caveats: Associated with cytomegalovirus, according to the listing, were 150 to 200 TCR beta chains. Reports showed the classifier diagnosing cytomegalovirus status with high specificity and sensitivity. Later, an analysis found that TCR clusters from the first cohort tended to co-occur in the roughly 110 validation repertoires.

With 1 base clipped from V and 2 bases from J, the junction kept 3 bases outside the gene matches. The germline CDR1 and CDR2 sequences are SGHRS and YFSETQ. The CDR3 spans 15 residues. The sequencing input was PBMCs. The sequence was obtained from a woman in her thirties in good health and CMV-seropositive. The chain recombines TRBV5-1 with TRBJ2-3; 8 bases fit TRBD1. Here the CDR3 DNA reads TGCGCCAGCAGCTTGCAGGGGGCCAACACAGATACGCAGTATTTT. Encoded protein: CASSLQGANTDTQYF.